This T cell receptor beta chain emerged from a study of shared T cell receptors in the human thymus. Generated by immunoSEQ multiplex PCR, the TCRdb table keeps only in-frame clones and is missing some. The repertoire holds hundreds of thousands of clones, with 75% to 80% as singletons. Germline V gives CDR1 MGHRA, CDR2 YSYEKL. V lost 2 bases, J lost 4 bases, and 17 bases stayed unmatched. The length of the CDR3 is 19 residues. These data also formed part of another study, on human thymus T cells. From that study: Finnish infants who were healthy and having corrective surgery for congenital heart defects made up the donors. Thymus tissue was removed during corrective cardiac surgery. Thymic and blood repertoires showed apparently biased V and J gene usage.

The sequenced sample consisted of thymocytes. This TCR was sampled from a boy younger than two with a congenital heart defect. J is TRBJ2-1 and V is TRBV4-1; TRBD2 aligns across 7 bases. The CDR3 DNA follows: TGCGCCAGCAGCCAAAGGCCCGAGCGCCTAGCGGAGACGTACAATGAGCAGTTCTTC. Translated: CASSQRPERLAETYNEQFF.